This T cell receptor (beta chain) is drawn from a study of cytomegalovirus exposure and HLA in healthy donors. Notes on the study in general: In a later analysis, productive TCRs from donors in an Asian-associated ancestry cluster reportedly carried fewer N-insertions than the cohort mean. Prior analysis indicated that the majority of TCR beta V segments exhibited productivity approximately 87% or approximately 30% of the time.

On this clone: What it recognizes is unknown.

PCR was performed using 60 Vbeta and 13 Jbeta primers. Measured with immunoSEQ multiplex PCR; TCRdb has only the in-frame clones, and not every one. The data hold approximately 92,000 clones, with just over 70% observed a single time. The CDR3 is made up of 14 amino acids. The V and J ends lost 0 bases and 12 bases, in that order; junction bases with no gene match: 9. The V gene's germline CDR1 is LNHNV and CDR2 YYDKDF (reference sequence). The rearrangement joins TRBV15 to TRBJ2-7, with 9 bases that match TRBD2. The TCR sequence derives from a man aged 55-75 years in good health and CMV-seronegative. The sequencing sample was made of PBMCs. CDR3 amino acids: CATSREASSGATYF. CDR3 coding DNA: TGTGCCACCAGCAGAGAGGCTTCTAGCGGGGCCACGTACTTC. Filled out from reference TRBV15 and TRBJ2-7, the complete variable domain reads DAMVIQNPRYQVTQFGKPVTLSCSQTLNHNVMYWYQQKSSQAPKLLFHYYDKDFNNEADTPDNFQSRRPNTSFCFLDIRSPGLGDTAMYLCATSREASSGATYFGPGTRLTVT.